Listed here are 27 T cell receptor beta chains from one sample, sequenced in a study of T cell changes during pregnancy in multiple sclerosis. Here immunoSEQ multiplex PCR was the method, and the copy in TCRdb shows in-frame clones only, minus some. The sample contains approximately 63,000 clones, roughly 92% of which appear only once. The source material was CD8+ T cells from peripheral blood mononuclear cells, sampled in the third trimester of pregnancy. These receptor sequences come from a female donor with multiple sclerosis, enrolled in a pregnancy study.

The rearrangement links TRBV9 to TRBJ2-3, with unresolved D. The germline gives CDR1 SGDLS, CDR2 YYNGEE. The CDR3 consists of 14 residues. Deletions cut 0 bases from V and 4 bases from J, with 9 bases between. The chain's CDR3 is CASSVDPEADTQYF. The CDR3 DNA reads as TGTGCCAGCAGCGTAGACCCCGAGGCAGATACGCAGTATTTT. Combining the CDR3 with reference TRBV9 and TRBJ2-3 gives the whole variable domain DSGVTQTPKHLITATGQRVTLRCSPRSGDLSVYWYQQSLDQGLQFLIQYYNGEERAKGNILERFSAQQFPDLHSELNLSSLELGDSALYFCASSVDPEADTQYFGPGTRLTVL.

This sequence joins TRBV7-9 and TRBJ2-2, with D tentatively TRBD2 (6 bases). Between the trimmed V and J ends, which lost 1 base and 3 bases, there was a span of 12 bases. The CDR3 totals 16 residues. The V gene's germline CDR1 is SEHNR and CDR2 FQNEAQ (reference sequence). CDR3 coding DNA: TGTGCCAGCAGCTTAGAACTAGCCCGGGACACCGGGGAGCTGTTTTTT. It translates to CASSLELARDTGELFF.

This chain uses TRBV27 with TRBJ2-2, with no clear D. The CDR3 is 11 amino acids. V was cut by 3 bases and J by 7 bases, with 3 bases left in between. The germline gives CDR1 MNHEY, CDR2 SMNVEV (reference sequence). CDR3 DNA sequence: TGTGCCAGCAGTTTCGGCGGGGAGCTGTTTTTT. It specifies CASSFGGELFF.

The chain joins TRBV7-6 to TRBJ2-1, with D possibly matching TRBD2 (7 bases). V dropped 4 bases and J dropped 9 bases, with 16 bases sitting between them. CDR3 length equals 14 residues. The germline CDR1 and CDR2 sequences are SGHVS and FNYEAQ. In DNA form, the CDR3 reads TGTGCCAGCAGCTACCGGGGGGCGGGAATTGAGCAGTTCTTC. It is translated as CASSYRGAGIEQFF.

The J gene is TRBJ2-7, the V gene TRBV13, with D possibly TRBD2 on 6 matching bases. V lost 1 base to trimming and J lost 6 bases, with 16 bases between them. The CDR3 length is 15 residues. The germline V gene encodes CDR1 PRHDT and CDR2 FYEKMQ (reference sequence). This CDR3 is CASSLDRGKAGEQYF. The CDR3 coding sequence is TGTGCCAGCAGCTTAGATCGCGGGAAGGCAGGCGAGCAGTACTTC.

The chain employs TRBV7-9 and TRBJ2-7; 13 nucleotides match TRBD2. In germline, CDR1 is SEHNR, CDR2 FQNEAQ (reference sequence). After removal of 4 bases from V and 6 bases from J, the junction contained 18 bases not matched to a gene. The CDR3 consists of 19 residues. The CDR3: CASSSPGLAGPHPHSEQYF. The CDR3 DNA reads TGTGCCAGCAGCTCCCCGGGACTAGCGGGACCTCACCCCCACTCCGAGCAGTACTTC.

The chain employs TRBV27 and TRBJ1-2; possibly TRBD1 for D (5 bases). Per germline, CDR1 MNHEY and CDR2 SMNVEV (reference sequence). The V and J ends lost 2 bases and 8 bases respectively, with 18 bases between them. This CDR3 has 15 amino acids. For the CDR3, the DNA is TGTGCCAGCAGTTTAGGCGCAGGGCTCTATGAGGGCTACACCTTC. Protein product: CASSLGAGLYEGYTF.

This clone has a single count. This chain uses TRBV5-1 with TRBJ2-7; possible D gene TRBD1, 6 bases. V lost 0 bases and J lost 3, with 10 bases in between. CDR1 is SGHRS, CDR2 YFSETQ, per germline. This CDR3 spans 14 amino acids. CDR3 coding DNA: TGCGCCAGCAGCTTGGGACAGGCGTACTACGAGCAGTACTTC. Encoded protein: CASSLGQAYYEQYF.

The gene calls are TRBV9 and TRBJ2-6; 10 bases line up with TRBD1. This CDR3 has 18 amino acids. CDR1 and CDR2 from the germline V gene are SGDLS and YYNGEE. Unmatched junction bases numbered 9, after V lost 3 bases and J lost 3 bases. CDR3 DNA: TGTGCCAGCAGCGGCTCGCGACAGGGGGCTGGTGGGGCCAACGTCCTGACTTTC. This sequence encodes CASSGSRQGAGGANVLTF.

The V and J genes are TRBV10-1 and TRBJ1-1; 7 nucleotides align to TRBD1. Losses at the gene ends were 6 bases for V and 0 bases for J; bases not matched to a gene: 10. CDR1 is WNHNN and CDR2 is SYGVQD in the germline V gene (reference sequence). The CDR3 is 16 residues long. The CDR3 DNA reads as TGCGCCAGCAGAGAACTCACAGGGGCCATGAACACTGAAGCTTTCTTT. Translation: CASRELTGAMNTEAFF.

This sequence joins TRBV15 and TRBJ2-1, with 7 bases identical to TRBD2. Trimming removed 1 base from V and 4 bases from J; junction bases left unmatched: 7. The CDR3 runs 16 residues. Per the germline V gene, CDR1 is LNHNV and CDR2 is YYDKDF (reference sequence). The DNA of the CDR3 is TGTGCCACCAGCAGAGTTGGCGGGGGAGATTACAATGAGCAGTTCTTC. Its translation: CATSRVGGGDYNEQFF.

This chain uses TRBV27 with TRBJ2-4; TRBD1 agrees at 7 bases. Germline V gene data show CDR1 as MNHEY and CDR2 as SMNVEV (reference sequence). The CDR3 has 14 amino acids. Germline trimming cut 5 bases from V and 7 bases from J; bases unmatched to any gene: 8. The CDR3 DNA is TGTGCCAGCAGTCCACAAGGGACAGCTAACATTCAGTACTTC. As protein: CASSPQGTANIQYF.

This chain connects TRBV6-5 to TRBJ1-4, with a tentative D call TRBD1 (6 bases). The CDR3 length is 15 residues. V was clipped by 5 bases and J by 4 bases, with 14 bases between them. CDR1 is MNHEY and CDR2 is SVGAGI in the germline V gene. The CDR3 is CASSASGTFNEKLFF. The DNA for the CDR3 is TGTGCCAGCAGTGCATCCGGGACATTTAATGAAAAACTGTTTTTT.

This sequence joins TRBV4-1 and TRBJ2-7; D is perhaps TRBD2 (5 bases). Germline CDR1 reads MGHRA; CDR2 reads YSYEKL. V was trimmed by 1 base and J by 0 bases, leaving 10 bases between them. The CDR3 runs 15 residues. The CDR3 DNA sequence: TGCGCCAGCAGCCAAGGGTTTGGGAGCTCCTACGAGCAGTACTTC. Protein sequence: CASSQGFGSSYEQYF.

CDR3 sequence: CATSLRTSGIYEQYF. CDR3 DNA sequence: TGTGCCACCAGCCTACGGACTAGCGGGATCTACGAGCAGTACTTC. The rearrangement joins TRBV15 to TRBJ2-7; 12 bases map to TRBD2. J lost 3 bases, V lost 5 bases, and 5 bases had no gene match. The CDR3 totals 15 residues. Germline CDR1 and CDR2: LNHNV and YYDKDF (reference sequence). Full variable domain (outside the CDR3, taken from reference TRBV15 and TRBJ2-7): DAMVIQNPRYQVTQFGKPVTLSCSQTLNHNVMYWYQQKSSQAPKLLFHYYDKDFNNEADTPDNFQSRRPNTSFCFLDIRSPGLGDTAMYLCATSLRTSGIYEQYFGPGTRLTVT.

The CDR3 DNA reads as TGTGCCAGCAGCGTAGGGGCTAGCGGGAGGCGCACAGATACGCAGTATTTT. Translation: CASSVGASGRRTDTQYF. This sequence joins TRBV9 and TRBJ2-3; 11 bases line up with TRBD2. Trimming took 0 bases from V and 1 from J; bases not matched to a gene: 4. The CDR3 extends over 17 amino acids. Germline V CDR1 and CDR2: SGDLS, YYNGEE.

The rearrangement uses TRBV5-1 and TRBJ2-1, with 9 bases identical to TRBD2. Trimming cost V 2 bases and J 5 bases; bases outside gene matches: 5. Looked up from germline, CDR1 is SGHRS and CDR2 is YFSETQ. The CDR3 is 15 residues long. The CDR3 DNA follows: TGCGCCAGCAGCTTCCTAGCGGGATCTAACAATGAGCAGTTCTTC. Its protein product is CASSFLAGSNNEQFF.

The rearrangement joins TRBV28 to TRBJ2-7; 7 nucleotides match TRBD1. V was pared by 4 bases and J by 6 bases, with 3 bases of the junction left unmatched. This CDR3 region has 12 residues. Germline assignment: CDR1 MDHEN and CDR2 SYDVKM. CDR3 in DNA: TGTGCCAGCAGTTCGTCAGGGGGCGAGCAGTACTTC. This gives the protein CASSSSGGEQYF.

The chain uses TRBV13 and TRBJ1-1, with D perhaps TRBD1 (5 bases). Looked up from germline, CDR1 is PRHDT and CDR2 is FYEKMQ (reference sequence). The CDR3 has 13 residues. V was cut by 5 bases and J by 1 base, with 8 bases left in between. This CDR3 is CASSRGGNTEAFF. The DNA of the CDR3 is TGTGCCAGCAGCCGGGGGGGGAACACTGAAGCTTTCTTT.

The chain has TRBV5-1 and TRBJ1-4, with 7 bases that match TRBD1. V dropped 4 bases and J dropped 4; count of bases not matched to a gene: 7. The CDR3 spans 15 residues. Germline V CDR1 and CDR2: SGHRS, YFSETQ. The CDR3 loop is CASSQAGTDNEKLFF. CDR3 DNA sequence: TGCGCCAGCAGCCAGGCCGGGACAGATAATGAAAAACTGTTTTTT. The variable domain in full, completed from reference TRBV5-1 and TRBJ1-4, reads KAGVTQTPRYLIKTRGQQVTLSCSPISGHRSVSWYQQTPGQGLQFLFEYFSETQRNKGNFPGRFSGRQFSNSRSEMNVSTLELGDSALYLCASSQAGTDNEKLFFGSGTQLSVL.

CDR3 nucleotides: TGTGCCAGCAGCCGGACTAGCGGGATCACCAAAAACATTCAGTACTTC. It encodes CASSRTSGITKNIQYF. The rearrangement uses TRBV14 and TRBJ2-4; 12 positions agree with TRBD2. The V segment lost 4 bases and the J segment 2 bases; nucleotides outside the gene matches: 3. The CDR3 extends over 16 amino acids. Germline CDR1 is SGHDN and CDR2 is FVKESK. The variable domain in full, completed from reference TRBV14 and TRBJ2-4, reads EAGVTQFPSHSVIEKGQTVTLRCDPISGHDNLYWYRRVMGKEIKFLLHFVKESKQDESGMPNNRFLAERTGGTYSTLKVQPAELEDSGVYFCASSRTSGITKNIQYFGAGTRLSVL.

This rearrangement joins TRBV6-1 to TRBJ1-5, with D possibly TRBD1 on 5 matching bases. CDR3 length equals 16 residues. V was cut by 4 bases and J by 0 bases, with 13 bases left in between. CDR1 MNHNS and CDR2 SASEGT come from the germline V gene. In nucleotides, the CDR3 is TGTGCCAGCAGTGTGGCACAGGCATATAGCAATCAGCCCCAGCATTTT. Amino acid sequence: CASSVAQAYSNQPQHF.

This clone was detected once. V is TRBV4-1 and J is TRBJ2-2; D perhaps matches TRBD2 (7 bases). Germline V lookup: CDR1 MGHRA, CDR2 YSYEKL. Trimming removed 4 bases from V and 7 bases from J, with 22 bases in between. The CDR3 extends over 17 amino acids. The CDR3 region is CASSPGAAGRVGGELFF. The CDR3 DNA reads TGCGCCAGCAGCCCGGGGGCAGCGGGAAGGGTTGGCGGGGAGCTGTTTTTT.

This chain connects TRBV4-2 to TRBJ2-2; 9 nucleotides line up with TRBD2. This CDR3 comprises 16 residues. The germline gives CDR1 LGHNA, CDR2 YNFKEQ. V was clipped by 3 bases and J by 3 bases; unmatched bases: 5. The CDR3 nucleotides read TGTGCCAGCAGCCAGGAGGGACTAGCAGACACCGGGGAGCTGTTTTTT. Protein: CASSQEGLADTGELFF.

This clone was picked up one time. In DNA form, the CDR3 reads TGCGCCAGCAGCCAAGACGGTTTCATGAACACTGAAGCTTTCTTT. Protein product: CASSQDGFMNTEAFF. The chain carries TRBV4-1 and TRBJ1-1; D gene uncertain. There are 15 residues in the CDR3. Germline V gene data show CDR1 as MGHRA and CDR2 as YSYEKL. The V end was cut by 0 bases, the J end by 0 bases, with 8 bases between.

This sequence joins TRBV2 and TRBJ1-1; unclear D gene. CDR3 size: 13 residues. Deletions cut 10 bases from V and 1 base from J, with 13 bases between. Germline V CDR1 and CDR2: SNHLY, FYNNEI. CDR3 residues: CATGDGWNTEAFF. The CDR3 DNA reads as TGTGCCACGGGAGACGGATGGAACACTGAAGCTTTCTTT.

This sequence joins TRBV27 and TRBJ2-1; unclear D gene. The CDR3 sequence is 12 residues long. V lost 5 bases to trimming and J lost 7 bases, with 9 bases between them. The V gene's germline CDR1 is MNHEY and CDR2 SMNVEV (reference sequence). The CDR3 spells CASSPSVNEQFF. CDR3 DNA: TGTGCCAGCAGTCCGTCGGTTAATGAGCAGTTCTTC.